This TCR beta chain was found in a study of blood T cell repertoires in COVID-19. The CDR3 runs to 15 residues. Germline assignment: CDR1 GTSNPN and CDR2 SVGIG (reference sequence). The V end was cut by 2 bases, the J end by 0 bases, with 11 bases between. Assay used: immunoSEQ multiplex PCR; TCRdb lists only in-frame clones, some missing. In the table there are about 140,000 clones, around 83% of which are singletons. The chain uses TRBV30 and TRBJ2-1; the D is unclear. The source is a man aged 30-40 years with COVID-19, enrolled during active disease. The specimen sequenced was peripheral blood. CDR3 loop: CAWSSYSSSYNEQFF. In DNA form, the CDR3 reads TGTGCCTGGAGTTCGTACAGCAGCTCCTACAATGAGCAGTTCTTC.